Below, 31 T cell receptor beta chains from the same sample are listed, as sequenced in a study of blood T cell repertoires in COVID-19. Clones were read by immunoSEQ multiplex PCR, and TCRdb kept only the in-frame ones, dropping some. Counted here are tens of thousands of clones, around 88% occurring once; the ten biggest clones make up around 2%. Sequenced sample: peripheral blood. The receptor source for this set is an elderly woman with active or convalescent COVID-19.

The chain recombines TRBV29-1 with TRBJ1-1; the D gene is possibly TRBD1 (5 bases). This CDR3 is built from 13 residues. From germline, CDR1 is SQVTM and CDR2 ANQGSEA. V shed 7 bases and J shed 0 bases, with 12 bases lying between them. In DNA, the CDR3 is TGCAGCGCATTACAGGACCTGAACACTGAAGCTTTCTTT. This gives the protein CSALQDLNTEAFF.

Only one count was recorded for this clone. The chain uses TRBV10-3 and TRBJ2-5; 9 bases fit TRBD2. V shed 4 bases and J 5 bases; nucleotides not matched to a gene: 8. Looked up from germline, CDR1 is ENHRY and CDR2 is SYGVKD. This CDR3 contains 15 residues. For the CDR3, the DNA is TGTGCCATCAGTGCTAGCGGGGAACGACGCGAGACCCAGTACTTC. It translates to CAISASGERRETQYF.

V gene TRBV2 combines with J gene TRBJ1-5; TRBD1 might be the D (5 bases). V was shortened by 3 bases and J by 7 bases, with 13 bases between the two germline ends. The CDR3 sequence is 14 residues long. CDR1 is SNHLY, CDR2 FYNNEI, per germline. The CDR3 region has the DNA TGTGCCAGCAGTGAGTCAGGGACTGGGCAGCCCCAGCATTTT. It codes for CASSESGTGQPQHF.

The chain links TRBV12-5 to TRBJ1-2, with a weak D call TRBD1 (5 bases). Trimming cost V 6 bases and J 7 bases, with 18 bases left between them. Germline V lookup: CDR1 LGHNT, CDR2 FRNRAP. The CDR3 contains 14 residues. The DNA of the CDR3 is TGTGCTAGTGGCCTGGGGGGAGGCCGTGGTGGCTACACCTTC. It codes for CASGLGGGRGGYTF.

The chain is built from TRBV19 and TRBJ1-5, with D hard to call. Looked up from germline, CDR1 is LNHDA and CDR2 is SQIVND (reference sequence). V lost 4 bases to trimming and J lost 7 bases, with 20 bases between them. This CDR3 comprises 16 residues. The DNA for the CDR3 is TGTGCCAGTAGTAGTGCCTTCTCTGTAGCGGGGCAGCCCCAGCATTTT. Encoded protein: CASSSAFSVAGQPQHF.

The genes are TRBV4-3 and TRBJ1-2, with 7 positions matching TRBD1. V shed 4 bases, J shed 13 bases, and the junction held 15 bases outside the gene matches. CDR3 length equals 14 residues. Per the germline V gene, CDR1 is LGHNA and CDR2 is YSLEER. Written as DNA, the CDR3 is TGCGCCAGCAGCCTCCTACCAGGACAGGCACCCGGCACCTTC. Translation gives CASSLLPGQAPGTF.

The chain has TRBV4-3 and TRBJ2-2; D perhaps matches TRBD2 (7 bases). The CDR3 consists of 16 residues. V shed 5 bases and J shed 6 bases, with 19 bases lying between them. Germline V lookup: CDR1 LGHNA, CDR2 YSLEER. The CDR3 spells CASSAYAGAMAGELFF. The DNA for the CDR3 is TGCGCCAGCAGCGCGTATGCGGGGGCAATGGCCGGGGAGCTGTTTTTT.

The chain employs TRBV29-1 and TRBJ2-1; TRBD2 agrees at 11 bases. The ends lost 4 bases at V and 7 bases at J; junction bases unmatched: 3. The germline V gene encodes CDR1 SQVTM and CDR2 ANQGSEA. This CDR3 is built from 13 residues. The CDR3 DNA is TGCAGCGTTGCTAGCGGGGGGCTGAATGAGCAGTTCTTC. Its protein is CSVASGGLNEQFF.

This chain joins TRBV4-3 and TRBJ2-6; D is perhaps TRBD2 (6 bases). The CDR3 consists of 18 residues. Trimming cost V 0 bases and J 4 bases, with 16 bases left between them. Germline V gene data show CDR1 as LGHNA and CDR2 as YSLEER. The CDR3 DNA sequence: TGCGCCAGCAGCCAAGATCTATTAAGGGGACTCGGGGCCAACGTCCTGACTTTC. Encoded protein: CASSQDLLRGLGANVLTF.

The chain is built from TRBV11-1 and TRBJ1-1; 10 bases are a match to TRBD1. The germline CDR1 and CDR2 sequences are SGHAT and FQDESV (reference sequence). The CDR3 sequence is 15 residues long. After removal of 5 bases from V and 2 bases from J, the junction contained 5 bases not matched to a gene. In nucleotides, the CDR3 is TGTGCCAGCAGCCCGGGACAGGGGCATAACACTGAAGCTTTCTTT. This translates into CASSPGQGHNTEAFF. The complete variable domain, with remaining parts taken from reference TRBV11-1 and TRBJ1-1, reads EAEVAQSPRYKITEKSQAVAFWCDPISGHATLYWYRQILGQGPELLVQFQDESVVDDSQLPKDRFSAERLKGVDSTLKIQPAELGDSAMYLCASSPGQGHNTEAFFGQGTRLTVV.

The table lists this clone with a count of one. The rearrangement joins TRBV7-9 to TRBJ2-5, with TRBD2 matching over 14 bases. The CDR3 covers 19 residues. Trimming took 5 bases from V and 0 from J; bases not matched to a gene: 11. In germline, CDR1 is SEHNR, CDR2 FQNEAQ (reference sequence). The CDR3 loop is CASSPPWTSGGRYQETQYF. DNA of the CDR3: TGTGCCAGCAGCCCCCCTTGGACTAGCGGGGGGCGGTACCAAGAGACCCAGTACTTC.

The rearrangement uses TRBV9 and TRBJ2-7; weak D call: TRBD2 (5 bases). The CDR3 is 14 amino acids. V gave up 3 bases and J gave up 2 bases, with 12 bases separating them. CDR1 and CDR2 (germline): SGDLS, YYNGEE. The DNA of the CDR3 is TGTGCCAGCAGCGCTCGACCGGAGGCCTACGAGCAGTACTTC. Its translation is CASSARPEAYEQYF.

This chain joins TRBV5-1 and TRBJ2-3; D not certain. Per the germline V gene, CDR1 is SGHRS and CDR2 is YFSETQ. This CDR3 is 13 amino acids long. V was pared by 0 bases and J by 5 bases, with 7 bases between. The CDR3 DNA is TGCGCCAGCAGCTTGGCCTCTAGAGATACGCAGTATTTT. Translated, it gives CASSLASRDTQYF.

In this sample, this clone turned up a few times. The chain combines TRBV2 with TRBJ2-5; 9 positions agree with TRBD2. This CDR3 spans 16 amino acids. The trim removed 6 bases at V and 4 bases at J, leaving 12 bases unmatched. Germline CDR1 reads SNHLY; CDR2 reads FYNNEI. CDR3 coding DNA: TGTGCCAGCAGGTCCATATTGCGGGGGGGCCGAGAGACCCAGTACTTC. Its translation is CASRSILRGGRETQYF.

The rearrangement uses TRBV20-1 and TRBJ2-5; 8 bases align to TRBD2. CDR3 length: 15 amino acids. Germline trimming cut 3 bases from V and 1 base from J; bases unmatched to any gene: 7. Per the germline V gene, CDR1 is DFQATT and CDR2 is SNEGSKA (reference sequence). In DNA form, the CDR3 reads TGCAGTGCTAGTCCGGGACTAGGTCGCCAAGAGACCCAGTACTTC. It specifies CSASPGLGRQETQYF.

V is TRBV11-2 and J is TRBJ1-2, with 9 positions matching TRBD1. CDR3 size: 14 residues. The germline CDR1 and CDR2 sequences are SGHAT and FQNNGV. Trimming cost V 4 bases and J 2 bases; bases outside gene matches: 2. CDR3 in amino acids: CASSSGTGNYGYTF. The CDR3 DNA follows: TGTGCCAGCAGCTCCGGGACAGGGAACTATGGCTACACCTTC.

The V call is TRBV29-1, the J call TRBJ1-1; no clear D gene. CDR1 is SQVTM, CDR2 ANQGSEA, per germline. Deletions cut 7 bases from V and 1 base from J, with 7 bases between. The CDR3 has 11 amino acids. CDR3 region: CSATANTEAFF. CDR3 nucleotides: TGCAGCGCGACTGCGAACACTGAAGCTTTCTTT.

J is TRBJ1-3 and V is TRBV11-3; maybe TRBD1 (5 bases). The germline V gene has CDR1 SGHNT and CDR2 YENEEA. V was clipped by 5 bases and J by 4 bases, with 15 bases between them. The CDR3 covers 15 residues. CDR3 nucleotides: TGTGCCAGCAGCGTTCGGCGGGGGGACGGAAACACCATATATTTT. Translating gives CASSVRRGDGNTIYF.

This chain joins TRBV5-1 and TRBJ2-7; perhaps TRBD2 as D (6 bases). The germline gives CDR1 SGHRS, CDR2 YFSETQ. With 0 bases removed from V and 3 bases from J, the gap between germline ends came to 13 bases. This CDR3 contains 15 residues. The CDR3 coding sequence is TGCGCCAGCAGCTTGGGACCGGAGGGGTACTACGAGCAGTACTTC. The encoded protein is CASSLGPEGYYEQYF.

The chain couples TRBV27 to TRBJ2-7, with D unresolved. Germline values: CDR1 MNHEY, CDR2 SMNVEV (reference sequence). The CDR3 is 13 amino acids. The V end was cut by 5 bases, the J end by 7 bases, with 15 bases between. CDR3 nucleotide sequence: TGTGCCAGCAGTCCCTCGCGGTCGGAGGAGCAGTACTTC. As protein: CASSPSRSEEQYF.

The chain recombines TRBV4-3 with TRBJ2-5; 7 positions match TRBD1. Trimming took 4 bases from V and 5 from J; bases not matched to a gene: 10. This CDR3 contains 15 residues. CDR1 and CDR2 (germline): LGHNA, YSLEER. The CDR3: CASSRTYRGSETQYF. CDR3 nucleotides: TGCGCCAGCAGCCGCACTTACAGGGGTTCTGAGACCCAGTACTTC.

The chain has TRBV29-1 and TRBJ1-1, with 7 bases matching TRBD1. Germline CDR1 SQVTM, CDR2 ANQGSEA. This CDR3 is 13 amino acids long. V shed 6 bases, J shed 0 bases, and the junction held 4 bases outside the gene matches. The CDR3, as DNA: TGCAGCGTAGGCAGGGGGTTGAACACTGAAGCTTTCTTT. It is translated as CSVGRGLNTEAFF.

The chain combines TRBV5-8 with TRBJ2-2; 8 positions agree with TRBD1. CDR1 SGHTS and CDR2 YDEGEE come from the germline V gene. This CDR3 region has 17 residues. The junction had 11 bases not matched to a gene; V was cut back by 4 bases and J by 3 bases. For the CDR3, the DNA is TGTGCCAGCAGCCGGAAGCGGACAGGGATTGACACCGGGGAGCTGTTTTTT. This translates into CASSRKRTGIDTGELFF.

This chain joins TRBV7-3 and TRBJ1-5; D perhaps matches TRBD1 (5 bases). Germline V CDR1 and CDR2: SGHTA, FQGTGA. Between the trimmed V and J ends, which lost 3 bases and 6 bases, there was a span of 15 bases. The CDR3 sequence is 15 residues long. CDR3 loop: CASSFRRRDSQPQHF. CDR3 nucleotides: TGTGCCAGCAGCTTCCGGCGCAGGGATAGTCAGCCCCAGCATTTT.

The chain couples TRBV27 to TRBJ2-7, with D perhaps matching TRBD2 (5 bases). In germline, CDR1 is MNHEY, CDR2 SMNVEV (reference sequence). Trimming removed 3 bases from V and 6 bases from J, with 24 bases in between. CDR3 length: 17 residues. In nucleotides, the CDR3 is TGTGCCAGCAGTTTCCTTTCGGGTGGGAGATCCTCCGCCGAGCAGTACTTC. Its translation: CASSFLSGGRSSAEQYF.

This chain uses TRBV19 with TRBJ2-5, with D possibly TRBD2 on 7 matching bases. Germline loops: CDR1 LNHDA, CDR2 SQIVND (reference sequence). V was shortened by 3 bases and J by 4 bases, with 18 bases between the two germline ends. The CDR3 is 16 amino acids. CDR3 protein: CASSIPAGVGGETQYF. The CDR3 DNA follows: TGTGCCAGTAGTATTCCCGCGGGAGTAGGGGGAGAGACCCAGTACTTC.

The CDR3 here is CASSLGDRDHAFF. CDR3 nucleotide sequence: TGCGCCAGCAGCTTGGGGGACAGGGATCATGCTTTCTTT. The V and J genes are TRBV5-1 and TRBJ1-1; 9 bases align to TRBD1. CDR1 SGHRS and CDR2 YFSETQ come from the germline V gene. The CDR3 runs 13 residues. The V gene end was trimmed by 0 bases and the J gene end by 11 bases; junction bases not matched to a gene: 5.

This chain connects TRBV3-1 (or the pseudogene TRBV3-2) to TRBJ2-2; 9 bases match TRBD2. This CDR3 has 14 residues. The ends lost 3 bases at V and 7 bases at J; junction bases unmatched: 3. CDR1 is LGHDT and CDR2 is YNNKEL in the germline V gene (reference sequence). CDR3 coding DNA: TGTGCCAGCAGCCATAGCGGGGGAGTCGGGGAGCTGTTTTTT. Its translation: CASSHSGGVGELFF.

The genes are TRBV9 and TRBJ1-1; 8 bases fit TRBD1. The germline CDR1 and CDR2 sequences are SGDLS and YYNGEE. The CDR3 extends over 16 amino acids. With 0 bases clipped from V and 10 bases from J, the junction kept 14 bases outside the gene matches. DNA for the CDR3: TGTGCCAGCAGCGTAGCCCTCTCTACAGGGGGAGGTGCAGCTTTCTTT. Translating gives CASSVALSTGGGAAFF.

This clone was seen a single time. The chain links TRBV28 to TRBJ2-1, with TRBD1 matching 9 bases. The CDR3 length is 12 residues. J lost 16 bases, V lost 4 bases, and 8 bases had no gene match. CDR1 is MDHEN and CDR2 is SYDVKM in the germline V gene. The CDR3 reads CASSSPGTGNFF. As DNA, the CDR3 is TGTGCCAGCAGTTCGCCCGGGACAGGGAACTTCTTC.

The chain uses TRBV4-1 and TRBJ2-5, with 11 bases fitting TRBD2. This CDR3 comprises 18 residues. CDR1 is MGHRA, CDR2 YSYEKL, per germline. V trimming: 1 base; J trimming: 1 base; junction bases outside the gene matches: 8. This chain's CDR3 is CASSQGVGLADFQETQYF. In DNA form, the CDR3 reads TGCGCCAGCAGCCAAGGGGTGGGACTAGCGGACTTCCAAGAGACCCAGTACTTC.